What follows is one TCR beta chain and its context. The data were taken from a study of blood T cell repertoires in COVID-19. Whole-study context: COVID-19 samples from acute and convalescent phases originated in the United States, Italy and Spain.

In the authors' workflow: Reference gene primers were amplified, and this amplification served to estimate nucleated cell counts. Using immunoSEQ multiplex PCR, the repertoire was profiled, and TCRdb retains in-frame clones only, with some absent. For V, J and clone size, that table is used; D and trimming come from the DNA. The sample has 200,000 to 250,000 clones, 85% to 90% seen once; the top ten hold 2.5% to 3%. The clonotype originates from a woman aged 60-75 years with acute or convalescent COVID-19. The specimen was peripheral blood.

CDR3: CASSQSLGRQGYGYTF. CDR3 sequence (DNA): TGCGCCAGCAGCCAAAGCCTGGGGCGACAGGGCTATGGCTACACCTTC. The rearrangement joins TRBV4-1 to TRBJ1-2; 7 bases agree with TRBD1. The CDR3 contains 16 residues. CDR1 is MGHRA and CDR2 is YSYEKL in the germline V gene. Germline trimming cut 2 bases from V and 4 bases from J; bases unmatched to any gene: 10.